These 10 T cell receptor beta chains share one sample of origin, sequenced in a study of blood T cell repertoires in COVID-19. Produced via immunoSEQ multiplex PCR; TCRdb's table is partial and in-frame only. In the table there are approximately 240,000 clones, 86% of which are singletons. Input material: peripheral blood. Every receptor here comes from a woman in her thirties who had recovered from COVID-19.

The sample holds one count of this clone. In nucleotides, the CDR3 is TGTGCCATTCAGGGCGAGGCGTACACTGAAGCTTTCTTT. It translates to CAIQGEAYTEAFF. V gene TRBV6-5 combines with J gene TRBJ1-1; D might be TRBD1 (5 bases). The CDR3 totals 13 residues. Looked up from germline, CDR1 is MNHEY and CDR2 is SVGAGI. V was pared by 10 bases and J by 3 bases, with 15 bases between.

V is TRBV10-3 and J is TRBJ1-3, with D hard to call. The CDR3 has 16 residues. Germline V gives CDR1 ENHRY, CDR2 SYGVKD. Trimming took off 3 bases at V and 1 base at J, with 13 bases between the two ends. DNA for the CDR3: TGTGCCATCAGTGAACGAGGGTTGGATTCTGGAAACACCATATATTTT. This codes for CAISERGLDSGNTIYF.

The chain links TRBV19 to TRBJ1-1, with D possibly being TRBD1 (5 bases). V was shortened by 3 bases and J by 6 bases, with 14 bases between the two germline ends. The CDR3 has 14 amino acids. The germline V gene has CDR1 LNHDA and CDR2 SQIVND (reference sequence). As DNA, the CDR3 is TGTGCCAGTAGTATTCGAGGAGGGGCTTCTGAAGCTTTCTTT. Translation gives CASSIRGGASEAFF.

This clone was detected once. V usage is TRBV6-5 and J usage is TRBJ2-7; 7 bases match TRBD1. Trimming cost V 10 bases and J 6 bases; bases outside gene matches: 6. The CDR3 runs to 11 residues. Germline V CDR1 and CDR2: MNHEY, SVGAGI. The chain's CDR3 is CATTTGFEQYF. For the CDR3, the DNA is TGTGCCACCACGACAGGGTTCGAGCAGTACTTC.

CDR3 coding DNA: TGCGCCAGCAGCTTGGTGGGACTAGCGGAAAGGAGCTCCTACAATGAGCAGTTCTTC. Residues: CASSLVGLAERSSYNEQFF. J is TRBJ2-1 and V is TRBV5-1; TRBD2 aligns across 11 bases. V shed 0 bases and J 0 bases; nucleotides not matched to a gene: 8. The V gene's germline CDR1 is SGHRS and CDR2 YFSETQ. This CDR3 is built from 19 residues. Variable domain in full (rest from reference TRBV5-1 and TRBJ2-1): KAGVTQTPRYLIKTRGQQVTLSCSPISGHRSVSWYQQTPGQGLQFLFEYFSETQRNKGNFPGRFSGRQFSNSRSEMNVSTLELGDSALYLCASSLVGLAERSSYNEQFFGPGTRLTVL.

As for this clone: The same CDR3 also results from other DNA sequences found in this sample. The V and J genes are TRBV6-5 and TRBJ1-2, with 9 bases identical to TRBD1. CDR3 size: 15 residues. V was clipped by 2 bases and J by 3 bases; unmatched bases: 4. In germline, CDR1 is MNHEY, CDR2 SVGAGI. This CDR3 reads CASSYGTGRDYGYTF. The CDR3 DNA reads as TGTGCCAGCAGTTACGGGACAGGGCGAGACTATGGCTACACCTTC.

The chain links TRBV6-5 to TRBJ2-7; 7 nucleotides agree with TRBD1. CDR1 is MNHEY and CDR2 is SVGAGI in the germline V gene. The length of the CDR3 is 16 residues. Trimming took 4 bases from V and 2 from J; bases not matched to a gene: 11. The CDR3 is CASSSSPGTATYEQYF. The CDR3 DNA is TGTGCCAGCAGTTCATCACCCGGGACAGCAACCTACGAGCAGTACTTC.

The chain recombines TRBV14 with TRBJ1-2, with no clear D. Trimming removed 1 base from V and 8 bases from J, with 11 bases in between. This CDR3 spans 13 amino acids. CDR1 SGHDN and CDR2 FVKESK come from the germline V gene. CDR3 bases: TGTGCCAGCAGCCAAGGCGGGGTGAGGGGCTACACCTTC. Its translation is CASSQGGVRGYTF.

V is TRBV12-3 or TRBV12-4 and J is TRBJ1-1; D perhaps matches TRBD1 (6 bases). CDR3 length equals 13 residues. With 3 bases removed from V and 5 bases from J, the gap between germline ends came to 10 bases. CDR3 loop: CASSFYRDTEAFF. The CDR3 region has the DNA TGTGCCAGCAGTTTCTACAGGGATACTGAAGCTTTCTTT.

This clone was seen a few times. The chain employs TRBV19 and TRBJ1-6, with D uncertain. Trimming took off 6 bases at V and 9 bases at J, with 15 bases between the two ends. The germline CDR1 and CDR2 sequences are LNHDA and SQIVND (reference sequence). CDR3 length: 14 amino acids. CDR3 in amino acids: CASRRWADGSPLHF. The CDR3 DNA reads TGTGCCAGTAGACGCTGGGCCGACGGTTCACCCCTCCACTTT.